The 18 T cell receptor beta chains below all came from one sample that was sequenced in a study of control samples from healthy donors and cancer patients. TCRdb's table, derived via immunoSEQ multiplex PCR, lists solely in-frame clones and lacks some. The sample holds over 120,000 clones, around 94% seen once. Sequenced input: PBMCs. The receptors derive from a man in his fifties or sixties with colorectal cancer.

The chain carries TRBV19 and TRBJ2-2; TRBD2 aligns across 7 bases. This CDR3 has 15 amino acids. The germline CDR1 and CDR2 sequences are LNHDA and SQIVND (reference sequence). Trimming at V came to 6 bases and at J to 4 bases, leaving 8 bases not matched to a gene. The CDR3: CASSPWEGSTGELFF. CDR3 coding DNA: TGTGCCAGTAGCCCTTGGGAGGGTAGCACCGGGGAGCTGTTTTTT.

The rearrangement links TRBV20-1 to TRBJ2-3; the D is unclear. Germline values: CDR1 DFQATT, CDR2 SNEGSKA (reference sequence). The CDR3 loop spans 11 amino acids. V was clipped by 1 base and J by 3 bases, with 2 bases between them. The CDR3 DNA reads as TGCAGTGCTAGAGGGACAGATACGCAGTATTTT. Its translation is CSARGTDTQYF.

V is TRBV5-1 and J is TRBJ1-6; 7 nucleotides align to TRBD1. V was clipped by 5 bases and J by 5 bases; unmatched bases: 4. The CDR3 consists of 14 residues. Germline-derived CDR1 and CDR2 are SGHRS and YFSETQ. CDR3: CASRPTGDNSPLHF. CDR3 nucleotide sequence: TGCGCCAGCAGACCTACAGGGGATAATTCACCCCTCCACTTT.

This clone was counted once. This sample includes further DNA sequences coding for the same CDR3. The V gene is TRBV12-3 or TRBV12-4, the J gene TRBJ1-2; TRBD1 matches at 7 bases. The length of the CDR3 is 13 residues. J was trimmed by 3 bases and V by 5 bases; bases with no gene match: 3. CDR3 residues: CASSPGGDYGYTF. CDR3 DNA: TGTGCCAGCAGTCCAGGGGGTGACTATGGCTACACCTTC.

This sequence joins TRBV4-1 and TRBJ2-6; 10 nucleotides match TRBD1. The germline CDR1 and CDR2 sequences are MGHRA and YSYEKL. Unmatched junction bases numbered 6, after V lost 1 base and J lost 0 bases. The CDR3 contains 19 residues. CDR3 in amino acids: CASSQGQGAVGSGANVLTF. DNA of the CDR3: TGCGCCAGCAGCCAAGGACAGGGGGCCGTAGGCTCTGGGGCCAACGTCCTGACTTTC.

This chain connects TRBV5-4 to TRBJ2-3; no definite D call. The V and J ends lost 4 bases and 3 bases respectively, with 18 bases between them. This CDR3 has 16 amino acids. Germline V CDR1 and CDR2: SGHNT, YYREEE (reference sequence). The CDR3 here is CASSPRRPEGTDTQYF. Written as DNA, the CDR3 is TGTGCCAGCAGCCCCAGAAGACCAGAAGGGACAGATACGCAGTATTTT.

The gene calls are TRBV9 and TRBJ1-1; D may be TRBD1 (6 bases). The ends were cut back, 3 bases at V and 5 bases at J, with 17 bases in the middle. Germline-derived CDR1 and CDR2 are SGDLS and YYNGEE. This CDR3 comprises 15 residues. The DNA of the CDR3 is TGTGCCAGCAGCGCATCTAGGACAGATCCAACTGAAGCTTTCTTT. Protein product: CASSASRTDPTEAFF.

V usage is TRBV4-3 and J usage is TRBJ1-1, with D maybe TRBD1 (6 bases). Germline V gene sequence: CDR1 LGHNA, CDR2 YSLEER. With 0 bases removed from V and 4 bases from J, the gap between germline ends came to 18 bases. This CDR3 has 17 residues. The CDR3 coding sequence is TGCGCCAGCAGCCAAGAGCCCCCTTCGGGGGCCACCACTGAAGCTTTCTTT. Residues: CASSQEPPSGATTEAFF.

This chain joins TRBV6-5 and TRBJ1-2, with TRBD1 identical over 7 bases. The CDR3 is 12 residues long. Germline V CDR1 and CDR2: MNHEY, SVGAGI. The ends lost 6 bases at V and 2 bases at J; junction bases unmatched: 0. In DNA form, the CDR3 reads TGTGCCAGCAGGACAGGGAACTATGGCTACACCTTC. Protein product: CASRTGNYGYTF.

The CDR3 DNA is TGTGCCATCAGTGAGACTACGGGCTACAATCAGCCCCAGCATTTT. It codes for CAISETTGYNQPQHF. This chain joins TRBV10-3 and TRBJ1-5; no reliable D call. Germline loops: CDR1 ENHRY, CDR2 SYGVKD. Trimming removed 2 bases from V and 3 bases from J, with 11 bases in between. This CDR3 spans 15 amino acids.

V gene TRBV6-2 or TRBV6-3 combines with J gene TRBJ2-6, with 10 bases matching TRBD1. Germline values: CDR1 MNHEY, CDR2 SVGEGT. The V segment lost 5 bases and the J segment 1 base; nucleotides outside the gene matches: 11. The CDR3 loop spans 19 amino acids. The CDR3 DNA follows: TGTGCCAGCAGTACAATCCGGGACAGGGGAATATCTGGGGCCAACGTCCTGACTTTC. Its protein product is CASSTIRDRGISGANVLTF.

The genes are TRBV30 and TRBJ2-3; the D gene is possibly TRBD2 (5 bases). The CDR3 consists of 15 residues. Germline CDR1 reads GTSNPN; CDR2 reads SVGIG (reference sequence). Trimming cost V 0 bases and J 0 bases, with 10 bases left between them. This chain's CDR3 is CAWSVGGGSTDTQYF. CDR3 in DNA: TGTGCCTGGAGTGTCGGTGGCGGGAGCACAGATACGCAGTATTTT.

The chain joins TRBV5-1 to TRBJ1-6, with D hard to call. This CDR3 is built from 14 residues. The germline gives CDR1 SGHRS, CDR2 YFSETQ. V lost 1 base to trimming and J lost 5 bases, with 7 bases between them. Written as DNA, the CDR3 is TGCGCCAGCAGCTTGAACAAGGATAATTCACCCCTCCACTTT. The encoded protein is CASSLNKDNSPLHF.

The J gene is TRBJ1-2, the V gene TRBV12-3 or TRBV12-4; 9 bases are a match to TRBD1. This CDR3 is built from 13 residues. V lost 5 bases, J lost 4 bases, and 2 bases stayed unmatched. This chain's CDR3 is CASSQTGGYGYTF. The DNA of the CDR3 is TGTGCCAGCAGTCAGACAGGGGGCTATGGCTACACCTTC.

The rearrangement links TRBV14 to TRBJ2-3, with 10 bases lining up with TRBD2. The CDR3 is 16 residues long. Germline trimming cut 1 base from V and 4 bases from J; bases unmatched to any gene: 5. The germline gives CDR1 SGHDN, CDR2 FVKESK. The CDR3: CASSQGPGLAADTQYF. The CDR3 DNA sequence: TGTGCCAGCAGCCAAGGACCTGGACTAGCGGCAGATACGCAGTATTTT.

The CDR3 sequence is CASSSPFSTGGSYEQYF. The CDR3 DNA reads as TGTGCCAGCAGTTCTCCCTTCTCGACAGGGGGGTCCTACGAGCAGTACTTC. The chain joins TRBV6-2 or TRBV6-3 to TRBJ2-7; 9 bases match TRBD1. This CDR3 contains 17 residues. CDR1 MNHEY and CDR2 SVGEGT come from the germline V gene. V was pared by 4 bases and J by 1 base, with 11 bases of the junction left unmatched.

The rearrangement joins TRBV29-1 to TRBJ1-5, with 10 bases matching TRBD1. The ends lost 5 bases at V and 4 bases at J; junction bases unmatched: 5. Germline values: CDR1 SQVTM, CDR2 ANQGSEA. The CDR3 spans 14 residues. CDR3 coding DNA: TGCAGCGTTCTGACAGGGGGCGGGAATCAGCCCCAGCATTTT. Translated, it gives CSVLTGGGNQPQHF.

J is TRBJ2-3 and V is TRBV3-1 (or the pseudogene TRBV3-2); D is unresolved. There are 14 residues in the CDR3. Per germline, CDR1 LGHDT and CDR2 YNNKEL (reference sequence). V lost 4 bases to trimming and J lost 4 bases, with 12 bases between them. The CDR3 region has the DNA TGTGCCAGCAGCCCCCCGAGACTGGCAGATACGCAGTATTTT. Its protein product is CASSPPRLADTQYF.